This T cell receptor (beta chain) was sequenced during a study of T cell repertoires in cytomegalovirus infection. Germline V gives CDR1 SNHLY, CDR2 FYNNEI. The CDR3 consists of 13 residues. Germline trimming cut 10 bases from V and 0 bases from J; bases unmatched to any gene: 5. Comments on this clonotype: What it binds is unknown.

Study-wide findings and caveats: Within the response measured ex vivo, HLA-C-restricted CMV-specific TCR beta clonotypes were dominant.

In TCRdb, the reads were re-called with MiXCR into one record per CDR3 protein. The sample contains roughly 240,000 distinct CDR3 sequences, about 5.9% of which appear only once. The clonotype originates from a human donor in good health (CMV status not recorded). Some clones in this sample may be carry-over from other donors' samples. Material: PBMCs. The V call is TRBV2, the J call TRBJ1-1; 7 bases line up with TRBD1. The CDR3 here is CAIRQGMNTEAFF. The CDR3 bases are TGTGCCATCAGACAGGGCATGAACACTGAAGCTTTCTTT.